This T cell receptor beta chain was identified during a study of identifying expanded T cells in peripheral blood. CDR1 MNHEY and CDR2 SMNVEV come from the germline V gene (reference sequence). CDR3 length: 18 residues. V lost 4 bases to trimming and J lost 4 bases; unmatched junction nucleotides: 18. In its sample, this clone was seen once. This table comes from immunoSEQ multiplex PCR, and its TCRdb copy is limited to in-frame clones, with some not included. The data contain around 100,000 clones, approximately 88% of them singletons. Collection occurred without any documented infections or immune events in donors.

The chain couples TRBV27 to TRBJ1-2; 7 bases are a match to TRBD1. Sequencing was done on a sample of blood. The TCR sequence derives from a person aged 18 to 75 in good health. CDR3: CASSSLSFGQALGYGYTF. The DNA of the CDR3 is TGTGCCAGCAGTTCCCTCTCCTTCGGACAGGCTCTTGGCTATGGCTACACCTTC.